These 20 T cell receptor beta chains originate from one sample sequenced in a study of PD-L1 blockade in urothelial cancer. Time point indicated: pretreatment peripheral blood. Measured with immunoSEQ multiplex PCR; TCRdb has only the in-frame clones, and not every one. The sample has about 53,000 clones, 70% to 90% seen once. The source material was PBMCs, sampled around atezolizumab (anti-PD-L1) treatment. These receptors all come from a woman aged 55-70 years with urothelial cancer.

V is TRBV28 and J is TRBJ2-7; a weak D match, TRBD2 (5 bases). Trimming took off 5 bases at V and 3 bases at J, with 14 bases between the two ends. The CDR3 consists of 14 residues. CDR1 MDHEN and CDR2 SYDVKM come from the germline V gene. The DNA for the CDR3 is TGTGCCAGCAGTCCCGGACTCCCCGTCTACGAGCAGTACTTC. This codes for CASSPGLPVYEQYF.

V usage is TRBV5-1 and J usage is TRBJ1-3; 7 nucleotides align to TRBD1. J lost 2 bases, V lost 4 bases, and 6 bases had no gene match. Germline V gives CDR1 SGHRS, CDR2 YFSETQ. The CDR3 consists of 15 residues. The CDR3 region is CASSPRQGAGNTIYF. The DNA of the CDR3 is TGCGCCAGCAGCCCAAGACAGGGCGCTGGAAACACCATATATTTT.

The chain couples TRBV7-6 to TRBJ2-1, with 7 bases identical to TRBD2. Trimming took 1 base from V and 8 from J; bases not matched to a gene: 8. Germline V lookup: CDR1 SGHVS, CDR2 FNYEAQ. The CDR3 runs 15 residues. CDR3 DNA: TGTGCCAGCAGCTTAGGCGGGAGAGATCGGGATGAGCAGTTCTTC. It yields the protein CASSLGGRDRDEQFF.

The gene calls are TRBV9 and TRBJ2-7; 10 nucleotides match TRBD2. The CDR3 loop spans 14 amino acids. With 4 bases clipped from V and 6 bases from J, the junction kept 7 bases outside the gene matches. CDR1 is SGDLS and CDR2 is YYNGEE in the germline V gene. The CDR3 reads CASSSSGTSVEQYF. The CDR3 coding sequence is TGTGCCAGCAGCTCTTCCGGGACTAGCGTCGAGCAGTACTTC.

This chain uses TRBV19 with TRBJ2-1; 10 nucleotides line up with TRBD2. With 3 bases clipped from V and 7 bases from J, the junction kept 6 bases outside the gene matches. CDR1 is LNHDA and CDR2 is SQIVND in the germline V gene (reference sequence). The length of the CDR3 is 15 residues. The CDR3: CASSILASGGNEQFF. For the CDR3, the DNA is TGTGCCAGTAGTATCTTAGCTAGCGGGGGAAATGAGCAGTTCTTC.

The chain carries TRBV7-8 and TRBJ1-5; 11 bases align to TRBD1. In germline, CDR1 is SGHVS, CDR2 FQNEAQ. This CDR3 has 16 residues. V was pared by 5 bases and J by 3 bases, with 6 bases of the junction left unmatched. The CDR3: CASSRGQGALNQPQHF. The CDR3 DNA reads TGTGCCAGCAGCAGAGGACAGGGGGCCCTCAATCAGCCCCAGCATTTT.

The chain combines TRBV18 with TRBJ1-4; unclear D gene. The CDR3 extends over 18 amino acids. V dropped 1 base and J dropped 5 bases, with 20 bases sitting between them. Germline assignment: CDR1 KGHSH and CDR2 LQKENI. CDR3 nucleotides: TGTGCCAGCTCACCACGAATTCGTAGTGCGTTAGAAAATGAAAAACTGTTTTTT. Encoded protein: CASSPRIRSALENEKLFF.

This clone has only a few counts. The CDR3 nucleotides read TGTGCCAGCAGGACCGGGACAGGGTTTGAAAAACTGTTTTTT. Its translation: CASRTGTGFEKLFF. The rearrangement uses TRBV27 and TRBJ1-4, with TRBD1 matching 9 bases. The length of the CDR3 is 14 residues. Germline assignment: CDR1 MNHEY and CDR2 SMNVEV (reference sequence). V was pared by 6 bases and J by 7 bases, with 6 bases of the junction left unmatched.

With regard to this clone: The identical CDR3 is also encoded by other nucleotide sequences in the sample. This chain uses TRBV18 with TRBJ2-1, with D maybe TRBD1 (6 bases). The CDR3 covers 14 residues. Trimming cost V 2 bases and J 4 bases, with 9 bases left between them. The germline V gene encodes CDR1 KGHSH and CDR2 LQKENI. CDR3 loop: CASSPVDRYNEQFF. The CDR3 DNA reads TGTGCCAGCTCACCAGTAGACAGGTACAATGAGCAGTTCTTC.

The chain recombines TRBV5-6 with TRBJ2-7, with a possible D match to TRBD1 (5 bases). V lost 0 bases and J lost 3, with 7 bases in between. Germline CDR1 is SGHDT and CDR2 is YYEEEE. This CDR3 spans 13 amino acids. CDR3 in amino acids: CASSLGGLYEQYF. The DNA for the CDR3 is TGTGCCAGCAGCTTGGGGGGCCTCTACGAGCAGTACTTC.

The chain has TRBV25-1 and TRBJ2-5; the D is unclear. The germline V gene has CDR1 MGHDK and CDR2 SYGVNS. The CDR3 length is 15 residues. The V end was cut by 0 bases, the J end by 5 bases, with 13 bases between. CDR3 sequence (DNA): TGTGCCAGCAGTGAATATGGCGGTTTGGCGGAGACCCAGTACTTC. Translating it yields CASSEYGGLAETQYF.

This rearrangement joins TRBV9 to TRBJ2-2; 8 nucleotides align to TRBD2. CDR3 length equals 15 residues. The germline V gene encodes CDR1 SGDLS and CDR2 YYNGEE. Unmatched junction bases numbered 10, after V lost 4 bases and J lost 8 bases. CDR3 region: CASSLSGTSTGELFF. The CDR3 region has the DNA TGTGCCAGCAGCCTGTCCGGGACTAGTACAGGGGAGCTGTTTTTT.

The chain links TRBV10-1 to TRBJ2-7; weak D call: TRBD1 (5 bases). Between the trimmed V and J ends, which lost 7 bases and 2 bases, there was a span of 24 bases. This CDR3 is built from 17 residues. Germline V gives CDR1 WNHNN, CDR2 SYGVQD (reference sequence). The CDR3 region is CASILLGTDILPYEQYF. The CDR3, as DNA: TGCGCCAGCATCCTTCTGGGAACGGACATATTACCCTACGAGCAGTACTTC.

This clone has only one observation. The rearrangement uses TRBV7-2 and TRBJ2-7; TRBD1 agrees at 10 bases. The V and J ends lost 0 bases and 4 bases, in that order; junction bases with no gene match: 15. This CDR3 is built from 19 residues. Germline V gene sequence: CDR1 SGHTA, CDR2 FQGNSA. CDR3 sequence (DNA): TGTGCCAGCAGCTTAGCGGTCGGGCGTAGGGGACAGGGGCCGTACGAGCAGTACTTC. Encoded protein: CASSLAVGRRGQGPYEQYF.

This clone was seen a single time. The V call is TRBV4-1, the J call TRBJ1-5, with a weak D call TRBD1 (6 bases). The CDR3 is 16 residues long. The germline CDR1 and CDR2 sequences are MGHRA and YSYEKL. Deletions cut 0 bases from V and 6 bases from J, with 15 bases between. CDR3 protein: CASSQDLGTQGQPQHF. CDR3 DNA sequence: TGCGCCAGCAGCCAAGATTTGGGGACACAAGGTCAGCCCCAGCATTTT.

This chain connects TRBV4-3 to TRBJ2-5, with 9 bases aligning to TRBD2. This CDR3 spans 14 amino acids. Germline V gene sequence: CDR1 LGHNA, CDR2 YSLEER. Trimming took 6 bases from V and 3 from J; bases not matched to a gene: 5. Here the CDR3 reads CASSSGRGEETQYF. CDR3 sequence (DNA): TGCGCCAGCAGTAGCGGGAGAGGAGAAGAGACCCAGTACTTC.

This clone was seen repeatedly, ten times or more. The V call is TRBV7-3, the J call TRBJ2-2; the match to TRBD2 covers 7 bases. V trimming: 2 bases; J trimming: 3 bases; junction bases outside the gene matches: 0. In germline, CDR1 is SGHTA, CDR2 FQGTGA. The CDR3 is 14 amino acids. Here the CDR3 reads CASSLGGDTGELFF. The CDR3, as DNA: TGTGCCAGCAGCTTAGGGGGGGACACCGGGGAGCTGTTTTTT.

This rearrangement joins TRBV6-5 to TRBJ2-7, with D maybe TRBD2 (7 bases). The CDR3 is 14 amino acids. Germline V gene data show CDR1 as MNHEY and CDR2 as SVGAGI. The V end lost 5 bases, the J end lost 4 bases, and 15 bases lay between the germline ends. The CDR3 DNA is TGTGCCAGCAGTCCGACAGGCGGGGGTTACGAGCAGTACTTC. Its translation: CASSPTGGGYEQYF.

This rearrangement joins TRBV29-1 to TRBJ1-2, with D perhaps TRBD1 (5 bases). V dropped 2 bases and J dropped 2 bases, with 9 bases sitting between them. The CDR3 sequence is 13 residues long. Germline V gives CDR1 SQVTM, CDR2 ANQGSEA. The CDR3 protein is CSVERGDNYGYTF. CDR3 bases: TGCAGCGTTGAAAGGGGTGACAACTATGGCTACACCTTC.

The CDR3 loop reads CASREGQDGYTF. Written as DNA, the CDR3 is TGTGCCAGCAGGGAGGGACAGGATGGCTACACCTTC. V and J are TRBV5-6 and TRBJ1-2; TRBD1 agrees at 8 bases. The CDR3 length is 12 residues. Germline assignment: CDR1 SGHDT and CDR2 YYEEEE. The V gene end was trimmed by 5 bases and the J gene end by 6 bases; junction bases not matched to a gene: 3.